The 7 T cell receptor beta chains in this list originate from one sample, sequenced in a study of T cells in tumors after PD-1 blockade. Produced via immunoSEQ multiplex PCR; TCRdb's table is partial and in-frame only. The table has approximately 47,000 clones, 65% to 85% seen once. Sequencing was performed on PBMCs, taken before anti-PD-1 therapy. Receptors originate from a human donor with advanced basal cell or squamous cell carcinoma (not recorded which).

The genes are TRBV3-1 (or the pseudogene TRBV3-2) and TRBJ2-2; no definite D call. Per the germline V gene, CDR1 is LGHDT and CDR2 is YNNKEL (reference sequence). The ends were cut back, 4 bases at V and 4 bases at J, with 7 bases in the middle. CDR3 length equals 13 residues. CDR3 DNA: TGTGCCAGCAGCCCCAGTCCCACCGGGGAGCTGTTTTTT. This codes for CASSPSPTGELFF.

This sequence joins TRBV7-8 and TRBJ2-7; possibly TRBD1 or TRBD2 for D (5 bases each). Trimming shortened V by 3 bases and J by 2 bases, and 11 bases separated the two germline ends. The CDR3 is made up of 14 amino acids. Germline-derived CDR1 and CDR2 are SGHVS and FQNEAQ. CDR3 coding DNA: TGTGCCAGCAGCTTGGGGACGACCACCTACGAGCAGTACTTC. Encoded protein: CASSLGTTTYEQYF. Complete variable domain (other parts from reference TRBV7-8 and TRBJ2-7): GAGVSQSPRYKVAKRGQDVALRCDPISGHVSLFWYQQALGQGPEFLTYFQNEAQLDKSGLPSDRFFAERPEGSVSTLKIQRTQQEDSAVYLCASSLGTTTYEQYFGPGTRLTVT.

V gene TRBV28 combines with J gene TRBJ1-5; TRBD1 is a possible D gene (6 bases). Germline V gene lookup returns CDR1 MDHEN and CDR2 SYDVKM. Trimming cost V 6 bases and J 2 bases, with 17 bases left between them. CDR3 length equals 16 residues. CDR3 amino acids: CASSHLGAAGNQPQHF. The CDR3 DNA is TGTGCCAGCAGCCATTTGGGGGCAGCTGGCAATCAGCCCCAGCATTTT.

The chain recombines TRBV2 with TRBJ2-5, with 7 bases matching TRBD1. Germline-derived CDR1 and CDR2 are SNHLY and FYNNEI. The CDR3 is 14 amino acids. V lost 7 bases to trimming and J lost 4 bases; unmatched junction nucleotides: 9. CDR3 DNA: TGTGCCAGCAACCGAAGACAGGGCGGAGAGACCCAGTACTTC. Residues: CASNRRQGGETQYF.

DNA of the CDR3: TGCAGCGTTTGGGACAGGGCCTCTGGAAACACCATATATTTT. It encodes CSVWDRASGNTIYF. The chain recombines TRBV29-1 with TRBJ1-3; 9 bases map to TRBD1. CDR1 is SQVTM, CDR2 ANQGSEA, per germline. The CDR3 loop spans 14 amino acids. V trimming: 5 bases; J trimming: 0 bases; junction bases outside the gene matches: 2.

The chain links TRBV6-2 or TRBV6-3 to TRBJ2-2, with D perhaps TRBD1 or TRBD2 (5 bases each). Trimming stripped 4 bases from V and 4 bases from J, with 13 bases between. Germline lookup yields CDR1 MNHEY and CDR2 SVGEGT. The CDR3 covers 15 residues. The CDR3 coding sequence is TGTGCCAGCAGTTCCGGGACGGGAAGCACCGGGGAGCTGTTTTTT. It encodes CASSSGTGSTGELFF.

The V and J genes are TRBV4-1 and TRBJ1-6; perhaps TRBD1 as D (5 bases). V was shortened by 0 bases and J by 3 bases, with 9 bases between the two germline ends. The CDR3 covers 16 residues. The germline V gene encodes CDR1 MGHRA and CDR2 YSYEKL. Written as DNA, the CDR3 is TGCGCCAGCAGCCAAGAGGGACCTCACTATAATTCACCCCTCCACTTT. Amino acids: CASSQEGPHYNSPLHF.